This T cell receptor (beta chain) was documented in a study of cytomegalovirus exposure and HLA in healthy donors (dated by TCRdb to 2016 to 2017). Context from the whole study: An earlier analysis of some 500 of the donors reported about 290 Gb of sequence data and 117 million unique TCR beta sequences from about 179 million T cells. Approximately 300 gigabases of sequencing data and around 80 million unique TCR sequences made up an early release that covered 640 HLA-typed donors. In a later analysis, previously published TCR beta repertoires from several hundred donors were re-analyzed and high-resolution HLA genotyping was added so that TCR occurrence patterns could be studied. Class I and class II HLA loci were covered by the typing at four-digit resolution. The study aimed to test whether signatures of past pathogen exposure could be identified by cataloging public T cell receptors. Typing coverage varied by locus: about 620-630 donors for A, B, C, DRB1 and DQB1; 500 to 550 for DQA1; approximately 570 for DPA1; 400 to 480 for DPB1. Along with the approximately 620-subject first cohort, a separate validation cohort of over a hundred different subjects was used. Because of strong linkage in the cohort, 5 or 6 DR-DQ haplotypes were treated as single units for association and clustering. Of the roughly 410 genotyped donors, more than 75% were placed in the genetic ancestry cluster associated with self-reported Caucasian donors. A later genetic analysis used genome-wide SNP genotypes for about 60% of the roughly 670 donors, treating that subset as a discovery cohort. Among a few hundred genotyped donors of the cohort, an average of approximately 230,000 unique TCR beta nucleotide sequences were sequenced per donor, roughly 18% of them non-productive. Using immunosequencing, the study profiled T cell repertoires from 666 subjects and related those repertoires to cytomegalovirus serostatus. In the later analysis, no new phenotypic data were used to find candidate immune exposures; instead, reliance was placed on TCR beta sequences and their occurrence across donors. Donor age, sex, ethnicity and CMV serostatus were compiled alongside the repertoire data. Every discovery cohort repertoire had been produced on one sequencing platform. To predict cytomegalovirus infection status, the study brought together high-throughput TCR immunosequencing, statistical association of individual TCRs with disease status, and machine learning. In an earlier analysis of more than 550 of the donors, high-throughput TCR beta sequencing was used to judge whether each TCR beta V gene segment behaved as functional or pseudogenic.

The cohort comprised approximately 700 healthy bone marrow donors. At the time of sampling, every cohort member was nominally healthy, though immune exposures that went unrecorded were likely present. The donor tested CMV seronegative and was one of the 352 seronegative cohort members. Each donor provided a peripheral blood sample, and peripheral blood mononuclear cells were used for TCR beta sequencing. Genomic DNA was extracted from the blood cell samples with the Qiagen DNeasy Blood Extraction Kit. Overall results and qualifications from the work: Several of the top co-occurrence clusters appeared to be linked to parvovirus B19, influenza, CMV and Epstein-Barr virus, according to a later analysis. An association between a missense DCLRE1C variant and V-gene and J-gene trimming of TCR beta chains was found in a later genetic analysis and replicated in an independent cohort. In vitro tests confirmed that a few of the cytomegalovirus-associated TCR beta chains recognize cytomegalovirus antigens. Some IMGT-functional V segments, including TRBV6-2 and TRBV6-3, could not be told apart with the 87-base-pair reads, so those segments were excluded. Most TCR sequences were seen in very few donors, while some public TCRs were found in many individuals. In a later analysis, HLA-associated TCR beta chains showed more clonal expansion and lower generation probabilities than non-associated chains that were equally common. Correlated functional status among segregating V segments might be attributable to linkage disequilibrium, but an unknown experimental factor could not be ruled out. According to a later analysis, most CMV-associated TCR beta chains appeared to be HLA-restricted, and the HLA associations seemed to be driven largely by CMV exposure. Assigning TCR associations to individual alleles was difficult when HLA alleles, especially DR and DQ, strongly co-occurred. Immune exposure information for the cohort was limited to CMV serostatus. Because counts were too low, roughly 18 rarely observed V segments, including chromosome 9 orphons, were left out of the earlier analysis of approximately 500 of the donors. A later analysis found that TCR association rates varied across HLA loci, with DRB1 alleles showing the most associated TCRs and HLA-C alleles the fewest. Because some donors lacked HLA typing at each locus, the association tests relied only on the typed subset. This cohort had only TCR beta chains sequenced, and the lack of alpha or paired-chain data limited which features could be detected. The sequencing pipeline was judged likely to have produced a cluster of highly shared sequence variants as a technical artifact. A further reported finding was that TCR beta sequences accurately predicted the HLA-A and HLA-B alleles for most subjects in the first cohort. The authors suggested that the approach could potentially be extended to other disease states and immunological phenotypes. According to a later genetic analysis, donors in an Asian-associated ancestry cluster had fewer N-insertions in productive TCRs than the approximately 690-donor mean. The presence/absence analyses assumed that sequencing depth was roughly uniform across donors, and that assumption may not be true. In a later analysis, around 17,000 TCR beta sequences were associated with specific HLA alleles at a false discovery rate of 0.05. The study gave a list of under 200 TCR beta chains associated with cytomegalovirus. In both the original and validation cohorts, the classifier was reported to diagnose cytomegalovirus status with high specificity and sensitivity. In an earlier analysis of some 500 of the donors, most TCR beta V segments appeared in productive rearrangements about 90% or about 30% of the time, broadly matching IMGT annotations.

Libraries were prepared through the immunoSEQ multiplex PCR assay. The multiplex PCR relied on a mix of 60 forward primers for TCR Vbeta segments and 13 reverse primers for TCR Jbeta segments. The CDR3 region of rearranged TCR beta genes was amplified from genomic DNA with a multiplex PCR assay. The Illumina HiSeq System was used to sequence the amplified TCR beta libraries as 87-base-pair reads. The paper's data handling went like this. A later analysis tallied 80 million to 95 million unique TCR beta chains across the 666 repertoires, and roughly 11 million of those chains were shared by two or more donors. Raw reads were error-corrected and collapsed into unique sequences with a nearest-neighbor algorithm that merged closely related sequences to remove PCR and sequencing errors. To assign V, D and J gene segments, CDR3 sequences were aligned to IMGT reference sequences. Each retained sequence needed at least a six-nucleotide match to both a V gene segment and a J gene segment. A rearrangement counted as productive if the CDR3 had no stop codons and remained in frame with V and J, and every other rearrangement counted as non-productive. CDR3 was defined according to IMGT convention as the region running from the second conserved V-encoded cysteine to the conserved J-encoded phenylalanine. The earlier analysis of about 610 of the donors excluded sequences that lacked an unambiguous match to a single V gene segment. An earlier analysis of a few hundred of the donors called V segments functional above 56.7% productive rearrangements and segregating when the between-donor standard deviation exceeded 5%. A statistical classification framework was built for diagnosing cytomegalovirus status from the catalog of TCR beta chain sequences. In a later analysis, V and J genes were assigned by comparing TCR nucleotide sequences against IMGT/GENE-DB human TR gene sequences. In a later analysis, CDR3 sequences and most-parsimonious VDJ recombination scenarios were assigned using the TCRdist pipeline. A later analysis defined each TCR beta chain by its CDR3 amino acid sequence plus V-gene family, and excluded reads lacking a unique V-gene family. In a later analysis, 550 to 650 highly shared, low-generation-probability nucleotide sequences were removed to address suspected cross-contamination and a sequencing artifact. A later analysis calculated a clonal expansion index for each public chain from normalized within-repertoire ranks of inferred template counts. In a later analysis, generation probabilities were computed with a VDJ recombination model fitted to out-of-frame rearrangements, and the resulting probabilities were checked against IGoR. Hypergeometric tests were used in a later analysis to score TCR-TCR, TCR-HLA and TCR-CMV co-occurrence, with a repertoire-size bias correction applied to the TCR pairs. In a later analysis, false discovery rates were estimated by permuting HLA or CMV assignments 20 times. In a later analysis, co-occurring TCRs were grouped using DBSCAN, with TCRdist sequence similarity added in when clustering inside HLA-allele-positive subsets. Co-occurrence clustering excluded repertoires with fewer than 30,000 or more than 120,000 public chains, plus five with anomalous nucleotide sharing. The source is immuneACCESS, and TCRdb retained only in-frame sequences with V and J called. Part of the clones is not carried over; for the studies checked, unresolved V genes explain less than half of this, and the remainder is unexplained. V, J and clone size reflect that table, while D and trimming were determined from the DNA. The sample data list approximately 220,000 clones, and approximately 88% of these were observed just once. 0.71% of the sample is taken by the ten largest.

As to this clone: This receptor's antigen is unknown. Sequence at one end of the junction differs from germline and may be a read error.

CDR1 is given as WNHNN and CDR2 as SYGVQD, both from the germline V gene (reference sequence). Measured from the cysteine to the phenylalanine, the CDR3 is 15 residues long. Only CDR3 DNA remains: 45 bases, in frame from the first base. The sample was PBMCs. This receptor chain uses TRBV10-1 and TRBJ1-5, with 7 bases matching TRBD1. The origin of this receptor is a boy aged 2-15 years in good health and CMV-seronegative. The CDR3 reads CGRGAYRGAAQPQHF. The nucleotides read TGTGGCAGGGGGGCGTACAGAGGGGCCGCTCAGCCCCAGCATTTT.